The source of this T cell receptor beta chain is a study of cytomegalovirus exposure and HLA in healthy donors. Turning to the study itself: A prior analysis found more than 90 million unique TCR beta sequences from around 180 million T cells.

The study, taken as a whole, reports: Cytomegalovirus status was reportedly diagnosed by the classifier with high specificity and sensitivity.

With regard to this clone: Its antigen is currently unknown.

Use of 60 Vbeta and 13 Jbeta primers characterized the PCR. The protocol was immunoSEQ multiplex PCR, while the TCRdb copy is restricted to in-frame clones and leaves out a portion. The data contain more than 100,000 clones, roughly 80% of them singletons. Trimming took off 1 base at V and 2 bases at J, with 11 bases between the two ends. The CDR3 covers 15 residues. Germline CDR1 is SGHTA and CDR2 is FQGNSA. This chain joins TRBV7-2 and TRBJ2-5; the D gene is possibly TRBD1 (5 bases). This clonotype was sampled from a woman aged 60 to 75 in good health and CMV-seronegative. The sequencing sample was made of PBMCs. CDR3: CASSLVWTKQETQYF. The CDR3 region has the DNA TGTGCCAGCAGCTTAGTATGGACAAAACAAGAGACCCAGTACTTC.